A selection of T cell receptor beta chains follows, all from one sample in a study of tumor and adjacent non-tumor tissue in lung cancer. Via MiXCR, TCRdb re-called the multiplex PCR reads, giving one row per CDR3 protein. The top ten clones hold about 31% of a sample with around 60,000 distinct CDR3 sequences, roughly 57% of them seen once. Sequenced sample: distant non-tumor lung tissue. These receptors were taken from an older man with non-small cell lung cancer. CDR3s include the opening cysteine and the closing phenylalanine or tryptophan. D genes are given only for firm matches. Expanded clones are given a class, and other clones once, few, many or no size at all.

j_gene: TRBJ2-3; v_gene: TRBV4-1; d_gene: TRBD1; len: 15; abundance: -; CDR3nt: TGCGCCAGCAACCACCTCGACAGGGACGCAGATACTCAGTATTTT; CDR3aa: CASNHLDRDADTQYF
j_gene: TRBJ2-2; v_gene: TRBV11-2; d_gene: TRBD1; len: 13; abundance: -; CDR3nt: TGTGCCAGCAGTTCACAGGGGACAGGGGAGCTGTTTTTC; CDR3aa: CASSSQGTGELFF
j_gene: TRBJ1-6; v_gene: TRBV6-1; d_gene: TRBD1; len: 15; abundance: -; CDR3nt: TGTACCAGCAGGCCTGGGACAGCAGCTAATTTACCCCTCCACTTT; CDR3aa: CTSRPGTAANLPLHF
j_gene: TRBJ1-3; v_gene: TRBV11-2; d_gene: -; len: 14; abundance: -; CDR3nt: TGTGCCAGCAGCTTATCTGGTGGTAGAAACACCATATATTTT; CDR3aa: CASSLSGGRNTIYF
j_gene: TRBJ1-1; v_gene: TRBV14; d_gene: TRBD1; len: 19; abundance: few; CDR3nt: TGTGCCAGCAGCCAAGATCGCTTTTGGACCACGGGACAGGGCACTGAAGCTTTCTTT; CDR3aa: CASSQDRFWTTGQGTEAFF
j_gene: TRBJ2-7; v_gene: TRBV5-5; d_gene: -; len: 13; abundance: -; CDR3nt: TGTGCCAGCTGCATGCCATTGGGCTACGAGCAGTATTTC; CDR3aa: CASCMPLGYEQYF
j_gene: TRBJ2-1; v_gene: TRBV4-2; d_gene: TRBD2; len: 16; abundance: -; CDR3nt: TGTGCCAGCAGTCAAGCTTCCGAGACTAGCATGAATGAGCGGTTCTTC; CDR3aa: CASSQASETSMNERFF
j_gene: TRBJ1-1; v_gene: TRBV7-9; d_gene: -; len: 12; abundance: once; CDR3nt: TGTGCCAGCAGTCAGGACCTCACTGAAGATTTCTTT; CDR3aa: CASSQDLTEDFF
j_gene: TRBJ2-7; v_gene: TRBV30; d_gene: TRBD1; len: 15; abundance: few; CDR3nt: TGTGCCTGGAGTGGAGGACAGGGGGCCGCCTACGAGCAGTACTTC; CDR3aa: CAWSGGQGAAYEQYF
j_gene: TRBJ2-2; v_gene: TRBV12-3/TRBV12-4; d_gene: -; len: 15; abundance: -; CDR3nt: TGTGCCAGCAGCCAACAGGGTCCGCGGACCGGGGAGCTGTTTTTT; CDR3aa: CASSQQGPRTGELFF
j_gene: TRBJ2-6; v_gene: TRBV29-1; d_gene: -; len: 16; abundance: -; CDR3nt: TGCGGCGCTGGGGACTGGGGGTTCTCTGGGGCCAACGTCCTGACTTTC; CDR3aa: CGAGDWGFSGANVLTF
j_gene: TRBJ2-1; v_gene: TRBV12-3/TRBV12-4; d_gene: -; len: 15; abundance: -; CDR3nt: TGTGCCAGCACCCTAGACGCGGACTCCTACAATAAACAGTTCTTC; CDR3aa: CASTLDADSYNKQFF
j_gene: TRBJ2-3; v_gene: TRBV18; d_gene: -; len: 15; abundance: -; CDR3nt: TGTGGCAGCTCACCAGGAGGGCCTGGGAGAGATACGCAGTATTTT; CDR3aa: CGSSPGGPGRDTQYF
j_gene: TRBJ2-6; v_gene: TRBV28; d_gene: -; len: 16; abundance: -; CDR3nt: TGTGCCAGCAGCAGCATCAAAGCCTCTGGGGCCAACGTCCTGACTTTC; CDR3aa: CASSSIKASGANVLTF
j_gene: TRBJ2-2; v_gene: TRBV11-3; d_gene: -; len: 14; abundance: few; CDR3nt: TGTGCCGGCACCGGGGGTTCTAGTGACTGCGAGCTGTTTTTT; CDR3aa: CAGTGGSSDCELFF
j_gene: TRBJ2-3; v_gene: TRBV5-1; d_gene: -; len: 18; abundance: -; CDR3nt: TGCGCCAGCAGCTTGACCGCGCTGGGGCAGGGCGGGACAGATACGCAGTATTTT; CDR3aa: CASSLTALGQGGTDTQYF
j_gene: TRBJ2-2; v_gene: TRBV11-2; d_gene: -; len: 17; abundance: -; CDR3nt: TGTGCCAGCAGCCCTTCGAGTAAGGGTATGAGCACCGGGGAGCTGTTTTTT; CDR3aa: CASSPSSKGMSTGELFF
j_gene: TRBJ2-5; v_gene: TRBV11-2; d_gene: TRBD1; len: 13; abundance: -; CDR3nt: TGTGCCAGAAGTTTTCAGGGGGATCAAACCCAGTACTTC; CDR3aa: CARSFQGDQTQYF
j_gene: TRBJ2-7; v_gene: TRBV11-2; d_gene: -; len: 14; abundance: -; CDR3nt: TGTGCCTGCAACACCAGGACAGACTCCAGGGAGCAGTACTTC; CDR3aa: CACNTRTDSREQYF
j_gene: TRBJ2-1; v_gene: TRBV7-3; d_gene: TRBD2; len: 15; abundance: few; CDR3nt: TGTGCCAGCAGCTTTGGCGGGAGCTCCTACAATGAGCAGTTCTTC; CDR3aa: CASSFGGSSYNEQFF
j_gene: TRBJ1-5; v_gene: TRBV6-2/TRBV6-3; d_gene: TRBD1; len: 15; abundance: many; CDR3nt: TGTGCCAGCAGCGCCGACAGGGTGGGCAATCAGCCCCAGCATTTT; CDR3aa: CASSADRVGNQPQHF
j_gene: TRBJ2-3; v_gene: TRBV6-2/TRBV6-3; d_gene: -; len: 14; abundance: -; CDR3nt: TGTGCCAGCAGTTCGGGAGTTGGCACAGGTACGCAGTATTTT; CDR3aa: CASSSGVGTGTQYF
j_gene: TRBJ2-7; v_gene: TRBV12-3/TRBV12-4; d_gene: -; len: 15; abundance: many; CDR3nt: TGTGCCAGCAGTTTGGGCCGGACAGTGGCCTACGAGCAGTACTTC; CDR3aa: CASSLGRTVAYEQYF
j_gene: TRBJ2-7; v_gene: TRBV6-5; d_gene: -; len: 15; abundance: few; CDR3nt: TGTGCCAGCAGTTACTCGCCGGGACACATCTACAAGCAGTACTTC; CDR3aa: CASSYSPGHIYKQYF
j_gene: TRBJ2-7; v_gene: TRBV28; d_gene: TRBD1; len: 13; abundance: -; CDR3nt: TGTGCCATCCCGGGACAGGGATCCTACGAGCAGTACTTC; CDR3aa: CAIPGQGSYEQYF
j_gene: TRBJ2-3; v_gene: TRBV11-2; d_gene: -; len: 13; abundance: -; CDR3nt: TGTGCCAGCAACTTGATAGGGGCAAATACGCAGTATTTT; CDR3aa: CASNLIGANTQYF